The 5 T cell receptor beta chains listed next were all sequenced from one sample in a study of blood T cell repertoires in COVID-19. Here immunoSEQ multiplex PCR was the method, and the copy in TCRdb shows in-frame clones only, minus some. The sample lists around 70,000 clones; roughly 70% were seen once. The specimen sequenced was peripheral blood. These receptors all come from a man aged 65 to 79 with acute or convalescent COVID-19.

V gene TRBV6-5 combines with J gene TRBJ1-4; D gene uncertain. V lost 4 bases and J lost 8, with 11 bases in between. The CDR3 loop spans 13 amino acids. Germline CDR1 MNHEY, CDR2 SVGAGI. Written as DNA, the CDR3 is TGTGCCAGCAGTTTGACCGATAGCGAAAAACTGTTTTTT. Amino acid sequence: CASSLTDSEKLFF.

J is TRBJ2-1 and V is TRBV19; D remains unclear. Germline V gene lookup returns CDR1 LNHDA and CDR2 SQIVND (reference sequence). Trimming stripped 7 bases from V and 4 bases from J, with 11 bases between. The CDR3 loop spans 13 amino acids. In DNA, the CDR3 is TGTGCCAGTATGAATACCAGGTACAATGAGCAGTTCTTC. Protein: CASMNTRYNEQFF.

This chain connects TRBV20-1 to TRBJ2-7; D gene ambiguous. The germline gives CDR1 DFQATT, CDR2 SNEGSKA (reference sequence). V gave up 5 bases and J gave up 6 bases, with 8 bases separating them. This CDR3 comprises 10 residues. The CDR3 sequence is CSASPGEQYF. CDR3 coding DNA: TGCAGTGCTTCCCCAGGCGAGCAGTACTTC.

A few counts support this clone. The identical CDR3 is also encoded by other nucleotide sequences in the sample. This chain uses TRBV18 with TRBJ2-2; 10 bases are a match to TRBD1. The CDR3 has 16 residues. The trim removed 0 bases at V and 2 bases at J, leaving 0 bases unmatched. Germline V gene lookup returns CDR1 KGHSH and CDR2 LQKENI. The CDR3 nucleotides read TGTGCCAGCTCACCACCGACAGGGGGCAACACCGGGGAGCTGTTTTTT. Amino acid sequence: CASSPPTGGNTGELFF.

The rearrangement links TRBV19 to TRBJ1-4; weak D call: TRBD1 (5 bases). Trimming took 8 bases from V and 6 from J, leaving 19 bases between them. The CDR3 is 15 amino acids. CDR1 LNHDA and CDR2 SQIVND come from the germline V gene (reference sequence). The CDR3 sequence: CASALVGLGDEKLFF. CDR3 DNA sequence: TGTGCCAGTGCCCTGGTGGGGCTTGGGGATGAAAAACTGTTTTTT. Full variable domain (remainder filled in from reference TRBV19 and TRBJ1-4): DGGITQSPKYLFRKEGQNVTLSCEQNLNHDAMYWYRQDPGQGLRLIYYSQIVNDFQKGDIAEGYSVSREKKESFPLTVTSAQKNPTAFYLCASALVGLGDEKLFFGSGTQLSVL.